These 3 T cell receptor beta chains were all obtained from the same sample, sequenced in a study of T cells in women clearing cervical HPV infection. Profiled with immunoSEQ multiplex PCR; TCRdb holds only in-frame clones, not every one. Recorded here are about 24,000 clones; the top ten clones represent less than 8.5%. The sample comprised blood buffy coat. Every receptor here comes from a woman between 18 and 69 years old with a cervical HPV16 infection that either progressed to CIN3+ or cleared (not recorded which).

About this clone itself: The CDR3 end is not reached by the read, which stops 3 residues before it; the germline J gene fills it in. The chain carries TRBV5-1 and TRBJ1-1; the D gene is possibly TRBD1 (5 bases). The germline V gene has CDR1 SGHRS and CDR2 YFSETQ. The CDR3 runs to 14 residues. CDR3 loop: CASSYDSRGVEAFF. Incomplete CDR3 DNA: TGCGCCAGCAGCTACGACAGCCGAGGTGTCGAA.

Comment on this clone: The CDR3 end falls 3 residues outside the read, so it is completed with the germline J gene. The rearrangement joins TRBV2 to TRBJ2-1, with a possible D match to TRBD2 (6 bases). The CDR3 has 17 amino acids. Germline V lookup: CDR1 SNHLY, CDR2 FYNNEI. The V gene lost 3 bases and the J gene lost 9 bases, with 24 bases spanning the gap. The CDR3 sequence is CASSEAGIAGLLIEQFF. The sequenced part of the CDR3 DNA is TGTGCCAGCAGTGAGGCGGGGATTGCGGGACTCCTCATTGAG.

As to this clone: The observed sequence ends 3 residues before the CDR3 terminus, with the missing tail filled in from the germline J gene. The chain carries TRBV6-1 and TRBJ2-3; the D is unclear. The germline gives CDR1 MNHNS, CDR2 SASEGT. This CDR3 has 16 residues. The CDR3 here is CASSEARHGSNQPQYF. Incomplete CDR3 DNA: TGTGCCAGCAGTGAAGCGCGGCACGGAAGCAATCAGCCG.